Presented here are 22 T cell receptor beta chains from one specimen sequenced in a study of T cell responses to AZD1222 COVID-19 vaccine. Profiled with immunoSEQ multiplex PCR; TCRdb holds only in-frame clones, not every one. Altogether approximately 80,000 clones are present, more than 70% being singletons, with the ten largest covering around 20%. This sample comprised peripheral blood, obtained on day 0 of AZD1222 vaccination. These receptors were collected from an adult in good health.

This chain connects TRBV27 to TRBJ1-1; TRBD1 is a possible D gene (5 bases). Deletions cut 6 bases from V and 2 bases from J, with 13 bases between. In germline, CDR1 is MNHEY, CDR2 SMNVEV (reference sequence). CDR3 length: 14 amino acids. Written as DNA, the CDR3 is TGTGCCAGCAGGATCAGGGCCGTAAACACTGAAGCTTTCTTT. It yields the protein CASRIRAVNTEAFF.

This clone appeared a single time. The rearrangement uses TRBV2 and TRBJ1-3; the D is unclear. The V end was cut by 2 bases, the J end by 0 bases, with 17 bases between. The CDR3 runs to 18 residues. The germline V gene encodes CDR1 SNHLY and CDR2 FYNNEI. CDR3 residues: CASSERFVRGGSGNTIYF. The CDR3 coding sequence is TGTGCCAGCAGTGAAAGGTTTGTGAGAGGAGGCTCTGGAAACACCATATATTTT.

This clone has only a few counts. The V and J genes are TRBV9 and TRBJ2-7; no firm D call. V was trimmed by 3 bases and J by 0 bases, leaving 13 bases between them. Germline V gene lookup returns CDR1 SGDLS and CDR2 YYNGEE. The CDR3 has 15 residues. The CDR3 DNA reads TGTGCCAGCAGCGAGGGTTGGCTATCCTCCTACGAGCAGTACTTC. Translating gives CASSEGWLSSYEQYF.

A single count supports this clone. The chain links TRBV28 to TRBJ1-1; D gene uncertain. The germline gives CDR1 MDHEN, CDR2 SYDVKM. The CDR3 contains 14 residues. V lost 3 bases to trimming and J lost 1 base, with 9 bases between them. CDR3 amino acids: CASSFLTGNTEAFF. In DNA, the CDR3 is TGTGCCAGCAGTTTCTTAACGGGGAACACTGAAGCTTTCTTT.

The gene calls are TRBV7-6 and TRBJ2-5; D may be TRBD2 (6 bases). CDR3 length: 14 amino acids. With 5 bases removed from V and 5 bases from J, the gap between germline ends came to 15 bases. Per the germline V gene, CDR1 is SGHVS and CDR2 is FNYEAQ. The CDR3 coding sequence is TGTGCCAGCAGCGTGGGGGGTTCAGGGGAGACCCAGTACTTC. This sequence encodes CASSVGGSGETQYF.

The chain recombines TRBV29-1 with TRBJ1-1, with D unclear. Germline CDR1 is SQVTM and CDR2 is ANQGSEA. Trimming shortened V by 8 bases and J by 2 bases, and 9 bases separated the two germline ends. The CDR3 totals 11 residues. This CDR3 reads CSSGRNTEAFF. The CDR3 nucleotides are TGCAGCTCCGGACGAAACACTGAAGCTTTCTTT.

The rearrangement uses TRBV7-9 and TRBJ2-2; 10 bases fit TRBD2. The CDR3 is made up of 15 amino acids. The V gene's germline CDR1 is SEHNR and CDR2 FQNEAQ (reference sequence). J lost 6 bases, V lost 5 bases, and 6 bases had no gene match. CDR3 amino acids: CASSRGSGRAGELFF. The CDR3 bases are TGTGCCAGCAGCCGGGGAAGCGGGAGGGCCGGGGAGCTGTTTTTT. The variable domain in full, with the rest retrieved from reference TRBV7-9 and TRBJ2-2, is DTGVSQNPRHKITKRGQNVTFRCDPISEHNRLYWYRQTLGQGPEFLTYFQNEAQLEKSRLLSDRFSAERPKGSFSTLEIQRTEQGDSAMYLCASSRGSGRAGELFFGEGSRLTVL.

The V call is TRBV2, the J call TRBJ1-3; the D gene is possibly TRBD1 (6 bases). CDR1 SNHLY and CDR2 FYNNEI come from the germline V gene. V was cut by 7 bases and J by 8 bases, with 24 bases left in between. The CDR3 sequence is 16 residues long. The CDR3 loop is CASKRTPGAQGDTIYF. DNA of the CDR3: TGTGCCAGCAAGAGGACTCCAGGGGCCCAAGGGGACACCATATATTTT.

The table lists this clone with a count of one. This sequence joins TRBV6-5 and TRBJ1-5; D remains unclear. V lost 3 bases and J 5 bases, leaving 11 bases between the germline ends. This CDR3 has 14 residues. The germline gives CDR1 MNHEY, CDR2 SVGAGI. The CDR3 here is CASSYRRRDQPQHF. CDR3 coding DNA: TGTGCCAGCAGTTATCGCCGCCGAGATCAGCCCCAGCATTTT.

The rearrangement links TRBV10-1 to TRBJ1-6; tentative D call: TRBD1 (6 bases). The CDR3 is 14 amino acids. V lost 2 bases to trimming and J lost 9 bases, with 11 bases between them. Germline assignment: CDR1 WNHNN and CDR2 SYGVQD (reference sequence). This CDR3 is CASSEGQMGSPLHF. The CDR3 nucleotides read TGCGCCAGCAGTGAGGGACAGATGGGTTCACCCCTCCACTTT.

This chain connects TRBV2 to TRBJ2-1, with 10 bases lining up with TRBD2. The CDR3 length is 15 residues. V lost 1 base, J lost 7 bases, and 4 bases stayed unmatched. From germline, CDR1 is SNHLY and CDR2 FYNNEI. This CDR3 is CASSEERGGSNEQFF. The CDR3 DNA reads as TGTGCCAGCAGTGAAGAGCGGGGGGGCTCGAATGAGCAGTTCTTC.

The chain has TRBV7-6 and TRBJ2-5; D gene uncertain. The germline V gene has CDR1 SGHVS and CDR2 FNYEAQ. Between the trimmed V and J ends, which lost 1 base and 5 bases, there was a span of 8 bases. This CDR3 has 13 residues. The CDR3 loop reads CASSLGDPETQYF. CDR3 nucleotides: TGTGCCAGCAGCTTAGGGGATCCCGAGACCCAGTACTTC.

This clone has a single count. The chain joins TRBV24-1 to TRBJ2-2, with a weak D call TRBD1 (6 bases). The germline V and J ends were trimmed by 5 bases and 0 bases, with 12 bases remaining between them. Germline V gene sequence: CDR1 KGHDR, CDR2 SFDVKD. The CDR3 spans 16 residues. The CDR3 DNA reads as TGTGCCACCAGTGGACTGACAGGCGCGAACACCGGGGAGCTGTTTTTT. Residues: CATSGLTGANTGELFF.

The chain couples TRBV18 to TRBJ2-7; no clear D gene. CDR1 is KGHSH, CDR2 LQKENI, per germline. The CDR3 loop spans 16 amino acids. Trimming stripped 1 base from V and 0 bases from J, with 13 bases between. The CDR3 region has the DNA TGTGCCAGCTCACCACTAGACTCAAGGAGCTCCTACGAGCAGTACTTC. Its protein product is CASSPLDSRSSYEQYF.

The J gene is TRBJ2-1, the V gene TRBV29-1; 7 bases are a match to TRBD2. Trimming at V came to 7 bases and at J to 0 bases, leaving 6 bases not matched to a gene. Germline CDR1 and CDR2: SQVTM and ANQGSEA. The CDR3 spans 14 residues. The CDR3 bases are TGCAGCGCCCCCGGGAGGTTCTCCTACAATGAGCAGTTCTTC. Amino acids: CSAPGRFSYNEQFF.

This clone was seen only a few times. V is TRBV19 and J is TRBJ2-5; D possibly matches TRBD1 or TRBD2 (5 bases each). V lost 3 bases and J 5 bases, leaving 13 bases between the germline ends. Germline V lookup: CDR1 LNHDA, CDR2 SQIVND (reference sequence). This CDR3 is built from 14 residues. The CDR3 loop is CASSMGQRGETQYF. CDR3 DNA: TGTGCCAGTAGTATGGGGCAGAGAGGGGAGACCCAGTACTTC.

This chain joins TRBV7-2 and TRBJ1-2; D unresolved. The CDR3 sequence is 16 residues long. V shed 5 bases and J shed 0 bases, with 16 bases lying between them. Germline V gene data show CDR1 as SGHTA and CDR2 as FQGNSA. CDR3 nucleotides: TGTGCCAGCAGCCCCCACCCGGGCGGAGCTAACTATGGCTACACCTTC. This encodes CASSPHPGGANYGYTF.

The chain uses TRBV28 and TRBJ1-2; no clear D gene. The germline V gene has CDR1 MDHEN and CDR2 SYDVKM. The CDR3 covers 13 residues. The V and J ends lost 10 bases and 7 bases respectively, with 19 bases between them. The CDR3, as DNA: TGTGCCACCGGGTCCCCGAAGATACCTGGCTACACCTTC. This translates into CATGSPKIPGYTF.

The chain recombines TRBV2 with TRBJ1-4; TRBD1 agrees at 8 bases. The V and J ends lost 3 bases and 11 bases, in that order; junction bases with no gene match: 8. This CDR3 region has 14 residues. Per germline, CDR1 SNHLY and CDR2 FYNNEI. The CDR3 reads CASSEDRADGKLFF. In DNA, the CDR3 is TGTGCCAGCAGTGAGGACAGGGCTGACGGGAAACTGTTTTTT.

This rearrangement joins TRBV6-5 to TRBJ2-3; D ambiguous. Trimming removed 8 bases at V and 2 bases at J, with 17 bases between. Germline V gives CDR1 MNHEY, CDR2 SVGAGI. The CDR3 has 15 residues. The CDR3 sequence: CASGPHASLTDTQYF. CDR3 in DNA: TGTGCCAGCGGTCCTCACGCCTCACTCACAGATACGCAGTATTTT.

The CDR3 DNA follows: TGCGCCAGCAGTAGATCGAACACTGAAGCTTTCTTT. It codes for CASSRSNTEAFF. V gene TRBV10-1 combines with J gene TRBJ1-1; D gene unclear. Trimming left V 5 bases short and J 1 base short, with 5 bases between. This CDR3 is 12 amino acids long. In germline, CDR1 is WNHNN, CDR2 SYGVQD (reference sequence).

The chain couples TRBV2 to TRBJ1-6; 9 nucleotides align to TRBD1. The J segment lost 7 bases and the V segment lost 7 bases, leaving 5 bases of the junction unmatched. Germline assignment: CDR1 SNHLY and CDR2 FYNNEI. The CDR3 loop spans 14 amino acids. CDR3 in amino acids: CASTDRGNNSPLHF. CDR3 DNA: TGTGCCAGCACCGACAGGGGGAACAATTCACCCCTCCACTTT.